This record covers a single T cell receptor beta chain. Its antigen remains unknown. Single viable CD3+CD4+CD8-CD45RO+ cells were sorted as the memory CD4+ T cells. CMV serostatus came from serum IgG against pp150, pp28, p38, p52. The data derive from a study of memory CD4+ T cells and cytomegalovirus serostatus. Across the study: Of the healthy Belgian adults, under 10 were CMV seropositive and 20 to 30 seronegative.

The germline gives CDR1 KGHSH, CDR2 LQKENI. CDR3 length equals 13 residues. The V gene end was trimmed by 3 bases and the J gene end by 14 bases; junction bases not matched to a gene: 10. Study results and caveats: The CMV-associated TCR signature appears largely within the CD4+ memory repertoire.

TCRdb keeps only in-frame clones here, not all; method: immunoSEQ multiplex PCR. The sample records tens of thousands of clones, approximately 78% being singletons. The sequenced material came from memory CD4+ T cells from blood. This TCR was recovered from an adult in good health and CMV-seronegative. The rearrangement joins TRBV18 to TRBJ1-1; TRBD1 matches 9 bases. Written as DNA, the CDR3 is TGTGCCAGCTCACCTCCGGACAGGGGCCTGGTGTTCTTT. This codes for CASSPPDRGLVFF.